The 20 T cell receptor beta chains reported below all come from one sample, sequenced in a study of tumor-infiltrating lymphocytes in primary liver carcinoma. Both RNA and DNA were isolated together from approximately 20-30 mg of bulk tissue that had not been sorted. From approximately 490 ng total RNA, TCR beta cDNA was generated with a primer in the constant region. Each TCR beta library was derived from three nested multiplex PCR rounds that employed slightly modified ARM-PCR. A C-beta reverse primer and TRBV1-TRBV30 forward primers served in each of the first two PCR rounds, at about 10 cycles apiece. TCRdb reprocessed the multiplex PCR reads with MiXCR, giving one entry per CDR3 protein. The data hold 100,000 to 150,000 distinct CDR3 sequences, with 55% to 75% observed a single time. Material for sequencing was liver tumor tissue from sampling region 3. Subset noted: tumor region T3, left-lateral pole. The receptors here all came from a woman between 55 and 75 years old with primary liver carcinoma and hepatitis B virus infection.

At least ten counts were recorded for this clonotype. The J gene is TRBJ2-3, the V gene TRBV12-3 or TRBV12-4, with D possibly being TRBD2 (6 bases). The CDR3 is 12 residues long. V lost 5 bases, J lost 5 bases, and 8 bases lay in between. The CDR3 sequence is CASSLGGDTQYF. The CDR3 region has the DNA TGTGCCAGCAGTCTCGGGGGAGATACGCAGTATTTT.

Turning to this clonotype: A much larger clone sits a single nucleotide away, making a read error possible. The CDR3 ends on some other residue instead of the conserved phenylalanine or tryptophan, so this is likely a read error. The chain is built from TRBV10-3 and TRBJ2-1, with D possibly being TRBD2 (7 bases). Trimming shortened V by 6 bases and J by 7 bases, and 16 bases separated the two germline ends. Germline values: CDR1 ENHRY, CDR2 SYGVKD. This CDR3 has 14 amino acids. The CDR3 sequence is CAISGGQGRNEQFL. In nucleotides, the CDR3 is TGTGCCATCAGCGGGGGGCAGGGTAGGAATGAGCAGTTCCTC.

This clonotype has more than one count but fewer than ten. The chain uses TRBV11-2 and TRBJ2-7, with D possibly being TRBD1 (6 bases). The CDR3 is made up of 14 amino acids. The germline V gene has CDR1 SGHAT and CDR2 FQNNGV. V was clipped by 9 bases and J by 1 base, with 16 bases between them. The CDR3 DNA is TGTGCCAGGAGTCCCCGGACAGATTCCTACGAGCAGTACTTC. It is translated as CARSPRTDSYEQYF. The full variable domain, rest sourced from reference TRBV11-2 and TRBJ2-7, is EAGVAQSPRYKIIEKRQSVAFWCNPISGHATLYWYQQILGQGPKLLIQFQNNGVVDDSQLPKDRFSAERLKGVDSTLKIQPAKLEDSAVYLCARSPRTDSYEQYFGPGTRLTVT.

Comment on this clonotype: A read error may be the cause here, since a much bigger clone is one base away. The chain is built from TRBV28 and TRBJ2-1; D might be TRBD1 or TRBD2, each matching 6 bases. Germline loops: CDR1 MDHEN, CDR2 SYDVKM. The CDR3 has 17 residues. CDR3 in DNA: TGTACCAGCAGGGGAGGCGGGGCCACCAGGTCCTACAATGAGCAGTTCTTC. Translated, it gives CTSRGGGATRSYNEQFF.

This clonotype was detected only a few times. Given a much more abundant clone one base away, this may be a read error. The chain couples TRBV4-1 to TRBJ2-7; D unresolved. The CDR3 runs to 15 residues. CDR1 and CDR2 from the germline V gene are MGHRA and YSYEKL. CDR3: CASGQDNTEYNEQYF. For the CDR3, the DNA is TGCGCCAGCGGCCAAGATAATACGGAATATAACGAGCAGTACTTC.

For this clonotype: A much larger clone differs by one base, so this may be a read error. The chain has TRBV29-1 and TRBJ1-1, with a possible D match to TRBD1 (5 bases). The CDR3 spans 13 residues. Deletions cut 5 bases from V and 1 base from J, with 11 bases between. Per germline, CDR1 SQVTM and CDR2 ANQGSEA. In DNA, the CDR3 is TGCAGCGTTTTGGGGGAAGGGAACACTGAAGCTTTCTTT. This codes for CSVLGEGNTEAFF.

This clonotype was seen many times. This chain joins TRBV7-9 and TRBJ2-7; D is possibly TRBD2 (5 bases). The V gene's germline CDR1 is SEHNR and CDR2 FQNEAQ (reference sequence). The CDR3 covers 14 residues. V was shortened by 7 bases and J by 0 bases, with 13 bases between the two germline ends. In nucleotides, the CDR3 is TGTGCCAGCACCCTGGACTCGAGCTCCTACGAGCAGTACTTC. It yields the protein CASTLDSSSYEQYF.

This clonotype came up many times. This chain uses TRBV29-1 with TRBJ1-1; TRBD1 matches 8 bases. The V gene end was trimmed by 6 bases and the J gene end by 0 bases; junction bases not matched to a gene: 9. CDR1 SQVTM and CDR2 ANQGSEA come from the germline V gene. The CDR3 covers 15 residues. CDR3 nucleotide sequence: TGCAGCGTCCCGGGACAGGATCGATTGAACACTGAAGCTTTCTTT. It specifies CSVPGQDRLNTEAFF.

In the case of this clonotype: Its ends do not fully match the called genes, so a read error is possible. The CDR3 coding sequence is TGTGCCAGCAACTCCCGGACTAGCGGGAGGAGGAACGAGCAATACTTC. Translated, it gives CASNSRTSGRRNEQYF. The chain combines TRBV11-1 with TRBJ2-7, with 14 bases fitting TRBD2. CDR3 length: 16 residues. CDR1 is SGHAT and CDR2 is FQDESV in the germline V gene (reference sequence).

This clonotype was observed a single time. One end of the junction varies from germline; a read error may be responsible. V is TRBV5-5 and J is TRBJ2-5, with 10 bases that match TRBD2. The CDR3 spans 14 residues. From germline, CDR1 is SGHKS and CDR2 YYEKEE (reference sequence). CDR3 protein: CASNLATSGETQNF. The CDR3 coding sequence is TGTGCCAGCAACTTGGCTACTAGCGGGGAGACCCAGAACTTC.

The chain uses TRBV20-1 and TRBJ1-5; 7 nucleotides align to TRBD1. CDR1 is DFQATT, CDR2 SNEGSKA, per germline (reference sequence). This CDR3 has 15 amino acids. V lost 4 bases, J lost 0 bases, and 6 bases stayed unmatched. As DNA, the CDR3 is TGCAGTGCTATCCCGACAGGGCATAGCAATCAGCCCCAGCATTTT. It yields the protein CSAIPTGHSNQPQHF.

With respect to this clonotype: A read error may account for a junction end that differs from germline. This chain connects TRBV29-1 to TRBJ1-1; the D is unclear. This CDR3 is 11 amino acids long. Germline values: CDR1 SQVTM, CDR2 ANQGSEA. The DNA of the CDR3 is TGCAGGTTCAGCCGGGAGGTTGAAGCTCTCTTT. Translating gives CRFSREVEALF. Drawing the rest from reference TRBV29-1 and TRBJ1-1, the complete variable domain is SAVISQKPSRDICQRGTSLTIQCQVDSQVTMMFWYRQQPGQSLTLIATANQGSEATYESGFVIDKFPISRPNLTFSTLTVSNMSPEDSSIYLCRFSREVEALFGQGTRLTVV.

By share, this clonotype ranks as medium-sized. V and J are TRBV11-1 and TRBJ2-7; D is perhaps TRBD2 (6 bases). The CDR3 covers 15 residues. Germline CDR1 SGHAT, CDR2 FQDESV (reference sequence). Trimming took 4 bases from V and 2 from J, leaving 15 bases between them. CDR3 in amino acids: CASSWGGTRTYEQYF. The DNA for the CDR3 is TGTGCCAGCAGCTGGGGCGGGACGAGGACCTACGAGCAGTACTTC. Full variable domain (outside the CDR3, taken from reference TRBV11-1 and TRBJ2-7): EAEVAQSPRYKITEKSQAVAFWCDPISGHATLYWYRQILGQGPELLVQFQDESVVDDSQLPKDRFSAERLKGVDSTLKIQPAELGDSAMYLCASSWGGTRTYEQYFGPGTRLTVT.

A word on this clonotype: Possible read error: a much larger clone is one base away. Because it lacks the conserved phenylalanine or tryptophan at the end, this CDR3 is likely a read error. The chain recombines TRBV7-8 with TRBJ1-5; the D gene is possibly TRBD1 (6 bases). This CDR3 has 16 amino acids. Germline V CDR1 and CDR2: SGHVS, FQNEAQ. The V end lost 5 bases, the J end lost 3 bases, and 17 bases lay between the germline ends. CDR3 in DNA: TGTGCCAGCAGCGAATCACGTGGGGACACCAATCAGCCCCAGCATCTT. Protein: CASSESRGDTNQPQHL.

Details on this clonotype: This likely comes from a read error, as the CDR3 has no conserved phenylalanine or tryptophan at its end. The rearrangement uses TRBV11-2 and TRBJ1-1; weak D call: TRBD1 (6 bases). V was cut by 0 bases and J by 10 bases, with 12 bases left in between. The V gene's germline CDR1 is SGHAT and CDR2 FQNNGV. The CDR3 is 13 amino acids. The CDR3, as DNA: TGTGCCAGCAGCTTAGAGCGGGGGCTGCGAGCTTTCGTC. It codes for CASSLERGLRAFV.

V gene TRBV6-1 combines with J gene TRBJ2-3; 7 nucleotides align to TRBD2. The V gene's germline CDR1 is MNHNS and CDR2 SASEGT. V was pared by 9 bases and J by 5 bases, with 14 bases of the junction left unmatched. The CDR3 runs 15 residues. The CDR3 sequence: CASKGRAVEGDTQYF. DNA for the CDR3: TGTGCCAGTAAAGGGAGGGCGGTAGAAGGAGATACGCAGTATTTT.

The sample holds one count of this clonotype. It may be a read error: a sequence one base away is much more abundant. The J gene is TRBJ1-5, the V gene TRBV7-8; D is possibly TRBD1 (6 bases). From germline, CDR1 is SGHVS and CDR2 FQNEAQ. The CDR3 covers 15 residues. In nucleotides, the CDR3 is TGTGCCAGCAGCATAGCAACAGGGTTGAGGCAGCCCCAGCATTTT. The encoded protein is CASSIATGLRQPQHF.

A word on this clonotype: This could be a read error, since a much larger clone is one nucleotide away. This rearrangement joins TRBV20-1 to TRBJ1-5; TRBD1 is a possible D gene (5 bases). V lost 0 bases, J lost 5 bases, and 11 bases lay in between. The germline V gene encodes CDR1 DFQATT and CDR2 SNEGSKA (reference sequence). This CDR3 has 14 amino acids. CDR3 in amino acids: CSAREGEYDQPQHF. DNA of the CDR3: TGCAGTGCTAGAGAGGGGGAATACGATCAGCCCCAGCATTTT.

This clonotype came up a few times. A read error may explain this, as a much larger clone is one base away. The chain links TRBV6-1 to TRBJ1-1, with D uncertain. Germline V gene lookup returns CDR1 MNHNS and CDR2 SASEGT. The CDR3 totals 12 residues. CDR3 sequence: CASGRKNTEVFF. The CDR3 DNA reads TGTGCCAGCGGACGGAAGAACACTGAAGTTTTCTTT.

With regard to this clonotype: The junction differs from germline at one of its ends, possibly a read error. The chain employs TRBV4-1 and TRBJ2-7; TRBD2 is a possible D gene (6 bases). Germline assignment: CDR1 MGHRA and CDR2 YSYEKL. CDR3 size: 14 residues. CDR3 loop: CASSPAGMVYGQYF. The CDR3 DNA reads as TGCGCCAGCAGCCCCGCGGGGATGGTCTACGGGCAGTACTTC.